Detailed here is one T cell receptor beta chain. The entry originates in a study of blood T cell repertoires in COVID-19. Study background: Sites across the United States, Italy and Spain contributed samples from acute and convalescent COVID-19. T cells, B-cell-depleted T cells, or PBMCs provided the cDNA or gDNA that served as material.

Germline V gene sequence: CDR1 LGHDT, CDR2 YNNKEL (reference sequence). The CDR3 has 16 residues. Trimming stripped 4 bases from V and 5 bases from J, with 18 bases between. Per the study methods: Estimation of nucleated cell counts relied on the amplification of reference gene primers. TCRdb's copy holds only in-frame clones and misses some; the assay was immunoSEQ multiplex PCR. The V and J calls and the clone size are those of that table, but D and trimming were determined from the DNA. Of 200,000 to 250,000 clones in the sample, approximately 81% were seen once. Sequenced material: peripheral blood. This TCR came from a man in his thirties or forties with active or convalescent COVID-19. The V call is TRBV3-1 (or the pseudogene TRBV3-2), the J call TRBJ1-5; tentatively, D is TRBD1 (6 bases). In DNA form, the CDR3 reads TGTGCCAGCAGCCCTACGACGTCGACAGGACATCAGCCCCAGCATTTT. Translated, it gives CASSPTTSTGHQPQHF.